The 22 T cell receptor beta chains in this list originate from one sample, sequenced in a study of shared clonotypes between healthy human individuals. The table came from immunoSEQ multiplex PCR; TCRdb's copy has only in-frame clones and leaves some out. The data contain 1.5 million to 1.9 million clones, 98% of them seen just once; the ten biggest clones take up about 0.4%. Sample: naive CD4+ T cells sorted from blood. Subset indicated: CD45RA+ positively selected. These receptors all come from a man younger than 40 in good health.

J is TRBJ2-7 and V is TRBV7-2; D possibly corresponds to TRBD1 (6 bases). The CDR3 has 17 amino acids. Germline CDR1 SGHTA, CDR2 FQGNSA. Trimming removed 5 bases from V and 1 base from J, with 21 bases in between. For the CDR3, the DNA is TGTGCCAGCAGCCCCGGACCCCACAGGGAAGGGTCCTACGAGCAGTACTTC. Translating it yields CASSPGPHREGSYEQYF. Drawing the rest from reference TRBV7-2 and TRBJ2-7, the complete variable domain is GAGVSQSPSNKVTEKGKDVELRCDPISGHTALYWYRQSLGQGLEFLIYFQGNSAPDKSGLPSDRFSAERTGGSVSTLTIQRTQQEDSAVYLCASSPGPHREGSYEQYFGPGTRLTVT.

The chain recombines TRBV28 with TRBJ2-7; 7 bases are shared with TRBD1. Germline CDR1 MDHEN, CDR2 SYDVKM. This CDR3 has 12 residues. V shed 4 bases and J 6 bases; nucleotides not matched to a gene: 3. The CDR3 region has the DNA TGTGCCAGCAGTTCGACAGGGACCGAGCAGTACTTC. Translating gives CASSSTGTEQYF.

The chain combines TRBV28 with TRBJ2-7; D ambiguous. Per the germline V gene, CDR1 is MDHEN and CDR2 is SYDVKM. V lost 5 bases to trimming and J lost 6 bases, with 8 bases between them. The CDR3 sequence is 11 residues long. The CDR3 is CASSRSLEQYF. The CDR3 DNA follows: TGTGCCAGCAGTAGATCTCTCGAGCAGTACTTC.

In the case of this clone: The same CDR3 can be traced to other DNA sequences in this sample. V and J are TRBV18 and TRBJ1-4; D gene unclear. Trimming shortened V by 3 bases and J by 5 bases, and 7 bases separated the two germline ends. The CDR3 covers 13 residues. Looked up from germline, CDR1 is KGHSH and CDR2 is LQKENI. CDR3 protein: CASSPSGNEKLFF. CDR3 bases: TGTGCCAGCTCACCCTCGGGGAATGAAAAACTGTTTTTT.

CDR3 sequence reads: CARGSSSREQYF. The CDR3 coding sequence is TGTGCCAGGGGGAGCTCAAGCCGGGAGCAGTACTTC. The chain links TRBV2 to TRBJ2-7, with a tentative D call TRBD2 (5 bases). Germline V lookup: CDR1 SNHLY, CDR2 FYNNEI. Trimming stripped 9 bases from V and 7 bases from J, with 16 bases between. The CDR3 is 12 residues long.

The rearrangement joins TRBV4-2 to TRBJ2-3; no firm D call. CDR1 and CDR2 (germline): LGHNA, YNFKEQ. This CDR3 has 16 amino acids. Trimming shortened V by 0 bases and J by 0 bases, and 10 bases separated the two germline ends. The DNA of the CDR3 is TGTGCCAGCAGCCAAGAAATACTCCTGAGCACAGATACGCAGTATTTT. Translating gives CASSQEILLSTDTQYF.

This clone has only one observation. This chain links TRBV6-1 with TRBJ2-7; no clear D gene. CDR1 is MNHNS and CDR2 is SASEGT in the germline V gene. CDR3 size: 13 residues. V shed 6 bases and J shed 1 base, with 10 bases lying between them. CDR3 sequence (DNA): TGTGCCAGCAGAACAGCACCTTCCTACGAGCAGTACTTC. Protein sequence: CASRTAPSYEQYF.

The chain links TRBV19 to TRBJ2-2; D is unclear. There are 16 residues in the CDR3. Trimming cost V 2 bases and J 2 bases, with 12 bases left between them. Germline loops: CDR1 LNHDA, CDR2 SQIVND (reference sequence). The DNA of the CDR3 is TGTGCCAGTAGTATAAACCCGCCAGGCAACACCGGGGAGCTGTTTTTT. As protein: CASSINPPGNTGELFF.

The rearrangement links TRBV7-8 to TRBJ2-3; 9 bases are a match to TRBD2. Per the germline V gene, CDR1 is SGHVS and CDR2 is FQNEAQ. This CDR3 contains 15 residues. After removal of 3 bases from V and 4 bases from J, the junction contained 5 bases not matched to a gene. The CDR3 loop is CASSFSGSDADTQYF. The CDR3 DNA follows: TGTGCCAGCAGCTTTAGCGGGAGTGACGCAGATACGCAGTATTTT.

This rearrangement joins TRBV27 to TRBJ1-5; 9 bases fit TRBD1. CDR1 and CDR2 from the germline V gene are MNHEY and SMNVEV (reference sequence). V lost 7 bases and J lost 0; bases outside the gene matches: 7. The CDR3 has 16 residues. The CDR3 coding sequence is TGTGCCAGCACTCAGACAGGGGGTGATAGCAATCAGCCCCAGCATTTT. It yields the protein CASTQTGGDSNQPQHF.

The chain employs TRBV7-2 and TRBJ2-3; 7 bases align to TRBD1. Trimming took 5 bases from V and 3 from J; bases not matched to a gene: 8. This CDR3 region has 15 residues. CDR1 is SGHTA, CDR2 FQGNSA, per germline. CDR3 sequence (DNA): TGTGCCAGCAGCCCAGGGGGTCAGCGAACAGATACGCAGTATTTT. Amino acid sequence: CASSPGGQRTDTQYF.

The rearrangement joins TRBV6-6 to TRBJ2-3; D gene unclear. V shed 0 bases and J shed 0 bases, with 10 bases lying between them. The CDR3 runs 16 residues. Germline CDR1 is MNHNY and CDR2 is SVGAGI (reference sequence). The CDR3 loop reads CASSYSRQRSTDTQYF. CDR3 nucleotide sequence: TGTGCCAGCAGTTACTCGAGGCAGCGAAGCACAGATACGCAGTATTTT.

The J gene is TRBJ2-4, the V gene TRBV7-2, with no clear D. CDR3 length: 17 amino acids. V lost 5 bases to trimming and J lost 1 base, with 18 bases between them. CDR1 and CDR2 (germline): SGHTA, FQGNSA. The CDR3 DNA follows: TGTGCCAGCAGCCCCAGCGCCTTAGTAAGGGCCAAAAACATTCAGTACTTC. Protein product: CASSPSALVRAKNIQYF. Full variable domain (remainder filled in from reference TRBV7-2 and TRBJ2-4): GAGVSQSPSNKVTEKGKDVELRCDPISGHTALYWYRQSLGQGLEFLIYFQGNSAPDKSGLPSDRFSAERTGGSVSTLTIQRTQQEDSAVYLCASSPSALVRAKNIQYFGAGTRLSVL.

V and J are TRBV14 and TRBJ2-3; 9 positions agree with TRBD1. Germline CDR1 reads SGHDN; CDR2 reads FVKESK. With V trimmed by 4 bases and J by 4 bases, 9 bases remained unmatched. This CDR3 spans 16 amino acids. CDR3 DNA sequence: TGTGCCAGCAGCCTACTGACAGGGGGTCAGGCAGATACGCAGTATTTT. Translation: CASSLLTGGQADTQYF.

This sequence joins TRBV19 and TRBJ1-1; D gene uncertain. The CDR3 is 12 residues long. Germline loops: CDR1 LNHDA, CDR2 SQIVND (reference sequence). V lost 6 bases to trimming and J lost 0 bases, with 5 bases between them. The CDR3 nucleotides read TGTGCCAGTAGCGGGGTGAACACTGAAGCTTTCTTT. Translation gives CASSGVNTEAFF.

This chain uses TRBV7-8 with TRBJ2-7; the D gene is possibly TRBD2 (6 bases). Between the trimmed V and J ends, which lost 5 bases and 2 bases, there was a span of 16 bases. The germline gives CDR1 SGHVS, CDR2 FQNEAQ. The CDR3 runs to 15 residues. The CDR3 sequence is CASSPWDWKPYEQYF. CDR3 nucleotide sequence: TGTGCCAGCAGCCCTTGGGACTGGAAGCCCTACGAGCAGTACTTC.

The chain combines TRBV4-3 with TRBJ2-7; TRBD1 or TRBD2 may be the D gene (5 bases each). This CDR3 comprises 13 residues. Trimming took 1 base from V and 6 from J, leaving 10 bases between them. Germline values: CDR1 LGHNA, CDR2 YSLEER. The CDR3 sequence is CASSQGDVSEQYF. CDR3 coding DNA: TGCGCCAGCAGCCAAGGGGACGTTTCCGAGCAGTACTTC.

This chain connects TRBV25-1 to TRBJ1-1; D is undetermined. CDR3 length: 13 amino acids. V was clipped by 4 bases and J by 1 base, with 7 bases between them. The germline CDR1 and CDR2 sequences are MGHDK and SYGVNS. The CDR3 DNA follows: TGTGCCAGCAGTGGTGCAGCGAACACTGAAGCTTTCTTT. Translated: CASSGAANTEAFF.

The chain has TRBV27 and TRBJ1-2; a possible D gene is TRBD1 (6 bases). Per the germline V gene, CDR1 is MNHEY and CDR2 is SMNVEV (reference sequence). The CDR3 is 13 residues long. Trimming removed 6 bases from V and 4 bases from J, with 12 bases in between. CDR3 in amino acids: CASSPRGGYGYTF. The CDR3 nucleotides are TGTGCCAGCAGCCCCAGGGGCGGCTATGGCTACACCTTC.

The V call is TRBV5-6, the J call TRBJ2-3, with TRBD1 matching over 9 bases. V trimming: 3 bases; J trimming: 2 bases; junction bases outside the gene matches: 4. This CDR3 has 15 amino acids. CDR1 SGHDT and CDR2 YYEEEE come from the germline V gene. CDR3 protein: CASSYRDRDTDTQYF. The CDR3 DNA reads as TGTGCCAGCAGCTACCGGGACAGGGACACAGATACGCAGTATTTT.

This rearrangement joins TRBV9 to TRBJ1-2; TRBD1 matches 9 bases. Germline-derived CDR1 and CDR2 are SGDLS and YYNGEE. The CDR3 covers 15 residues. The junction had 8 bases not matched to a gene; V was cut back by 4 bases and J by 4 bases. CDR3 loop: CASSSGQGPAYGYTF. The CDR3, as DNA: TGTGCCAGCAGCTCCGGACAGGGGCCAGCCTATGGCTACACCTTC.

Turning to this clone: Its ends do not fully match the called genes, so a read error is possible. V gene TRBV7-3 combines with J gene TRBJ2-2; tentative D call: TRBD1 (6 bases). The CDR3 contains 14 residues. Looked up from germline, CDR1 is SGHTA and CDR2 is FQGTGA. CDR3 bases: TGTGCCAGCAGCCTAACCAGGGGAACCGGGGAGCTGTTTTTT. As protein: CASSLTRGTGELFF.